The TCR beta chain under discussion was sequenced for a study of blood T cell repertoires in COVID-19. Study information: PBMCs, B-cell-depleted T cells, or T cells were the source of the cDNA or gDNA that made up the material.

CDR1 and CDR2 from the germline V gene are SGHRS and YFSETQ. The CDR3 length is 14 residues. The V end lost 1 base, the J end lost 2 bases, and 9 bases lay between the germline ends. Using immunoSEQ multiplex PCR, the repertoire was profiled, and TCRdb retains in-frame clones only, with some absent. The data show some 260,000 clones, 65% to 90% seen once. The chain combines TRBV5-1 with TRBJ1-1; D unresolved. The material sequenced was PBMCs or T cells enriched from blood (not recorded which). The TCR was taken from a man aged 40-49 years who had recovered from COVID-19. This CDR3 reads CASSLLGSNTEAFF. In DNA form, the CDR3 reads TGCGCCAGCAGCTTGTTGGGGAGCAACACTGAAGCTTTCTTT.